The 2 T cell receptor beta chains presented below share a single source sample, sequenced in a study of blood T cells in healthy people across ages. A second PCR of 7 to 11 cycles used a sample-barcoded 5' primer and a J-beta primer mix. TCRdb re-analysed the 5' RACE reads in MiXCR, keeping a single row per CDR3 protein. The sample lists roughly 1,700,000 distinct CDR3 sequences; roughly 30% were seen once. The sample consisted of blood. The source is a woman in her thirties in good health.

This clonotype turned up a few times. The chain couples TRBV20-1 to TRBJ2-1; 7 bases fit TRBD2. The CDR3 is 18 amino acids. Germline loops: CDR1 DFQATT, CDR2 SNEGSKA (reference sequence). The V segment lost 1 base and the J segment 7 bases; nucleotides outside the gene matches: 19. CDR3 bases: TGCAGTGCTAGAGTCCTCGCGAGCGGGCTAGCGGCCAATAATGAGCAGTTCTTC. It is translated as CSARVLASGLAANNEQFF.

The V call is TRBV28, the J call TRBJ1-2; D gene ambiguous. The CDR3 loop spans 13 amino acids. V was clipped by 10 bases and J by 4 bases, with 16 bases between them. CDR1 is MDHEN and CDR2 is SYDVKM in the germline V gene. CDR3 nucleotide sequence: TGTGCCACGACTTACCCCACAGTCTATGGCTACACCTTC. Protein product: CATTYPTVYGYTF.